This T cell receptor beta chain was sequenced for a study of cytomegalovirus exposure and HLA in healthy donors. Study observations and caveats: Later analysis showed TCR association rates varying by HLA locus, highest for DRB1 and lowest for HLA-C.

With regard to this clone: Its specificity is unknown.

The germline V gene encodes CDR1 LNHDA and CDR2 SQIVND (reference sequence). The CDR3 contains 13 residues. Trimming removed 5 bases from V and 4 bases from J, with 11 bases in between. The PCR employed 60 Vbeta primers together with 13 Jbeta primers. TCRdb's copy holds only in-frame clones and misses some; the assay was immunoSEQ multiplex PCR. The repertoire holds about 130,000 clones, roughly three quarters seen once, with about 1.8% in the top ten. The receptor was derived from a woman in her thirties or forties in good health and CMV-seronegative. Sample: PBMCs. The V and J genes are TRBV19 and TRBJ1-2; D ambiguous. CDR3 DNA: TGTGCCAGTAGTCCCCGGGGAACCTATGGCTACACCTTC. It specifies CASSPRGTYGYTF.